A selection of T cell receptor beta chains follows, all from one sample in a study of T-cell reconstitution after alpha-beta-depleted transplantation in children. TCRdb reprocessed the PCR reads via MiXCR and lists one record per CDR3 protein. The sample includes some 840,000 distinct CDR3 sequences, about 15% seen only once; the top ten take approximately 4.5%. The specimen comprised PBMCs, mostly from graft donor cells, sampled 360 days after TCRalphabeta/CD19-depleted stem cell transplant. The receptors derive from a male patient younger than 18 who had a stem cell transplant for acute lymphoblastic leukemia, so the T cells may come from the graft donor. CDR3s include the opening cysteine and the closing phenylalanine or tryptophan. D genes are given only for firm matches. Where a row states a size, it is once, few, many or the class of an expanded clone; other rows omit it.

j_gene | d_gene | abundance | v_gene | CDR3aa | CDR3nt
TRBJ1-5 | - | few | TRBV18 | CASSPERQPQHF | TGTGCCAGCTCACCCGAGAGACAGCCCCAGCATTTT
TRBJ1-3 | TRBD1 | many | TRBV24-1 | CATSDFDRGENTIYF | TGTGCCACCAGTGATTTCGACAGGGGGGAGAACACCATATATTTT
TRBJ2-2 | TRBD2 | - | TRBV6-2/TRBV6-3 | CASSYSLTGLAGGPFGGELFF | TGTGCCAGCAGTTACTCTTTGACGGGACTAGCGGGAGGGCCGTTCGGCGGGGAGCTGTTTTTT
TRBJ1-1 | - | - | TRBV5-5 | CASSGTSSSLISAFF | TGTGCCAGCAGCGGAACCAGCTCTAGCCTGATTTCCGCTTTCTTT
TRBJ2-5 | - | - | TRBV27 | CASGGWKGTQYF | TGTGCCAGCGGGGGCTGGAAGGGGACCCAGTACTTC
TRBJ1-4 | - | - | TRBV11-2 | CASSLEGSVGWSERLFF | TGTGCCAGCAGCTTAGAGGGGTCTGTGGGTTGGTCTGAAAGACTGTTTTTT
TRBJ1-1 | - | - | TRBV12-3/TRBV12-4 | CASSASRAVNTEAFF | TGTGCCAGCAGTGCCTCCAGGGCGGTGAACACTGAAGCTTTCTTT
TRBJ1-5 | TRBD1 | few | TRBV5-1 | CASSTGGHSNQPQHF | TGCGCCAGCAGTACAGGGGGGCATAGCAATCAGCCCCAGCATTTT
TRBJ2-3 | - | many | TRBV5-1 | CASSLLSGFTDTQYF | TGCGCCAGCAGCTTGTTATCGGGATTCACAGATACGCAGTATTTT
TRBJ1-1 | - | few | TRBV6-5 | CASLGAEAFF | TGTGCCTCCCTGGGTGCTGAAGCTTTCTTT
TRBJ2-1 | - | few | TRBV29-1 | CSVGLLLTYNEQFF | TGCAGCGTTGGCCTATTATTAACCTACAATGAGCAGTTCTTC
TRBJ1-1 | - | many | TRBV7-8 | CASSLTRIDPTRGWAFF | TGTGCCAGCAGCTTAACGCGGATAGATCCGACCCGAGGTTGGGCTTTCTTT
TRBJ2-7 | TRBD2 | - | TRBV12-3/TRBV12-4 | CASSLSLAGGGYEQYF | TGTGCCAGCAGTTTAAGCCTAGCGGGCGGGGGTTACGAGCAGTACTTC
TRBJ2-1 | - | - | TRBV7-3 | CASSLSASLYNEQFF | TGTGCCAGCAGCTTATCGGCCTCCCTCTACAATGAGCAGTTCTTC
TRBJ2-7 | - | few | TRBV12-3/TRBV12-4 | CASSQPTGDEQYF | TGTGCCAGCAGTCAACCGACCGGGGACGAGCAGTACTTC
TRBJ2-7 | - | few | TRBV24-1 | CATSFGPGTEQYF | TGTGCCACCAGTTTTGGGCCCGGGACAGAGCAGTACTTC
TRBJ2-4 | - | few | TRBV20-1 | CSARRLGKNIQYF | TGCAGTGCCCGCCGATTGGGCAAAAACATTCAGTACTTC
TRBJ2-1 | TRBD2 | few | TRBV7-8 | CASSPRETSGNNEQFF | TGTGCCAGCAGCCCAAGGGAAACTAGCGGGAACAATGAGCAGTTCTTC
TRBJ2-7 | TRBD1 | - | TRBV19 | CASSMGQGLYEQYF | TGTGCCAGTAGTATGGGACAGGGTCTATACGAGCAGTACTTC
TRBJ1-4 | - | few | TRBV13 | CASSLAGNSPTEKLFF | TGTGCCAGCAGCTTAGCCGGGAATTCACCCACGGAAAAACTGTTTTTT
TRBJ2-7 | - | few | TRBV20-1 | CSARDEGHEQYF | TGCAGTGCTAGAGACGAGGGGCACGAGCAGTACTTC
TRBJ1-2 | - | - | TRBV29-1 | CSVVIDQRDGYTF | TGCAGCGTTGTAATTGATCAACGGGATGGCTACACCTTC
TRBJ1-2 | - | few | TRBV2 | CASSEVRDGYTF | TGTGCCAGCAGTGAAGTACGGGATGGCTACACCTTC
TRBJ2-7 | TRBD2 | many | TRBV20-1 | CSVKSGSHYEQYF | TGCAGTGTCAAAAGCGGGAGCCACTACGAGCAGTACTTC
TRBJ2-5 | - | few | TRBV12-3/TRBV12-4 | CASSSRTGWDLGYQETQYF | TGTGCCAGCAGTTCGAGGACCGGGTGGGATTTAGGGTACCAAGAGACCCAGTACTTC
TRBJ2-3 | TRBD2 | - | TRBV7-3 | CASSPLRTSGVVRTDTQYF | TGTGCCAGCAGCCCTTTAAGGACTAGCGGGGTGGTGAGGACAGATACGCAGTATTTT
TRBJ2-7 | - | - | TRBV6-5 | CASSYSSDGVGYEQYF | TGTGCCAGCAGTTACTCGTCGGACGGGGTGGGGTACGAGCAGTACTTC
TRBJ2-2 | TRBD2 | - | TRBV7-2 | CASSLAGLAGGTGELFF | TGTGCCAGCAGCTTAGCGGGATTAGCGGGAGGCACCGGGGAGCTGTTTTTT
TRBJ1-5 | - | - | TRBV12-3/TRBV12-4 | CATPEPQHF | TGTGCCACCCCTGAGCCCCAGCATTTT
TRBJ1-2 | - | many | TRBV20-1 | CSARPTASNYGYTF | TGCAGTGCTAGGCCTACCGCCTCTAACTATGGCTACACCTTC
TRBJ2-7 | - | - | TRBV27 | CASIPGPGHGSYEQYF | TGTGCCAGCATTCCTGGGCCGGGACATGGCTCCTACGAGCAGTACTTC
TRBJ1-5 | - | - | TRBV12-3/TRBV12-4 | CASSFAGLYNQPQHF | TGTGCCAGCAGTTTTGCAGGGCTGTACAATCAGCCCCAGCATTTT